The 10 T cell receptor beta chains below were found in one sample sequenced in a study of radiotherapy plus CTLA-4 blockade in lung cancer. Using immunoSEQ multiplex PCR, the repertoire was profiled, and TCRdb retains in-frame clones only, with some absent. The sample has approximately 45,000 clones; 50% to 70% are singletons. This material consisted of peripheral blood, taken from a patient treated with radiotherapy plus ipilimumab. The receptors derive from a human donor with non-small cell lung cancer who had a partial response to radiotherapy plus ipilimumab.

The rearrangement links TRBV5-1 to TRBJ1-1, with D possibly matching TRBD1 (5 bases). Trimming took 4 bases from V and 0 from J, leaving 13 bases between them. Germline V lookup: CDR1 SGHRS, CDR2 YFSETQ. The CDR3 has 15 amino acids. The chain's CDR3 is CASSLQVGMNTEAFF. CDR3 DNA sequence: TGCGCCAGCAGCCTACAGGTTGGGATGAACACTGAAGCTTTCTTT. The entire variable domain, with the rest obtained from reference TRBV5-1 and TRBJ1-1, is as follows: KAGVTQTPRYLIKTRGQQVTLSCSPISGHRSVSWYQQTPGQGLQFLFEYFSETQRNKGNFPGRFSGRQFSNSRSEMNVSTLELGDSALYLCASSLQVGMNTEAFFGQGTRLTVV.

The V and J genes are TRBV4-1 and TRBJ2-2; TRBD1 agrees at 7 bases. In germline, CDR1 is MGHRA, CDR2 YSYEKL. Trimming removed 3 bases from V and 4 bases from J; junction bases left unmatched: 5. CDR3 size: 15 residues. CDR3 nucleotides: TGCGCCAGCAGCCACCCGGACAGGCCCACCGGGGAGCTGTTTTTT. The encoded protein is CASSHPDRPTGELFF.

V gene TRBV29-1 combines with J gene TRBJ1-3, with D tentatively TRBD1 (5 bases). Between the trimmed V and J ends, which lost 3 bases and 0 bases, there was a span of 18 bases. The CDR3 spans 17 residues. CDR1 is SQVTM, CDR2 ANQGSEA, per germline. CDR3 sequence reads: CSVDLPRADSSGNTIYF. CDR3 DNA: TGCAGCGTTGATCTCCCCCGGGCAGACAGCTCTGGAAACACCATATATTTT.

The chain uses TRBV6-1 and TRBJ1-5; D uncertain. With 8 bases removed from V and 5 bases from J, the gap between germline ends came to 13 bases. This CDR3 is built from 13 residues. Germline V lookup: CDR1 MNHNS, CDR2 SASEGT. CDR3 amino acids: CASGLTVYQPQHF. For the CDR3, the DNA is TGTGCCAGCGGGCTAACAGTCTATCAGCCCCAGCATTTT.

About this clone itself: A clone one base away is much larger, so this may be a read error. The V gene is TRBV6-1, the J gene TRBJ1-5; possibly TRBD1 for D (6 bases). V was trimmed by 5 bases and J by 4 bases, leaving 9 bases between them. Germline CDR1 is MNHNS and CDR2 is SASEGT. The CDR3 contains 13 residues. CDR3 amino acids: CASSSQGNQPQHF. The CDR3 nucleotides are TGTGCCAGCAGTTCCCAGGGGAATCAGCCCCAGCATTTT.

The J gene is TRBJ1-4, the V gene TRBV7-2; 7 positions match TRBD1. In germline, CDR1 is SGHTA, CDR2 FQGNSA. This CDR3 has 15 residues. The J segment lost 4 bases and the V segment lost 3 bases, leaving 5 bases of the junction unmatched. As DNA, the CDR3 is TGTGCCAGCAGCTTTCCGACAGGGAGTAATGAAAAACTGTTTTTT. As protein: CASSFPTGSNEKLFF.

This rearrangement joins TRBV7-2 to TRBJ2-3, with TRBD2 matching 8 bases. The V gene's germline CDR1 is SGHTA and CDR2 FQGNSA. There are 16 residues in the CDR3. V was pared by 4 bases and J by 3 bases, with 9 bases of the junction left unmatched. The CDR3 region has the DNA TGTGCCAGCAGCTCCTCCGGGACTAGACGGACAGATACGCAGTATTTT. It specifies CASSSSGTRRTDTQYF.

This clone has a handful of counts. V is TRBV7-5 and J is TRBJ1-1; the table's D call, TRBD1, was not checked against the DNA. TRBV7-5 represents a pseudogene. CDR3 size: 16 residues. CDR3 region: CARSLTAGQGGTEAFF. The CDR3 DNA sequence: TGTGCCAGAAGCCTCACTGCCGGACAGGGAGGGACTGAAGCTTTCTTT.

This clone was counted only a few times. The chain employs TRBV7-8 and TRBJ2-3; D possibly corresponds to TRBD2 (5 bases). V lost 1 base to trimming and J lost 6 bases, with 8 bases between them. From germline, CDR1 is SGHVS and CDR2 FQNEAQ. This CDR3 has 13 residues. CDR3 amino acids: CASSLGGLDTQYF. CDR3 bases: TGTGCCAGCAGCTTAGGAGGGCTCGATACGCAGTATTTT.

The chain has TRBV7-8 and TRBJ2-3, with D maybe TRBD1 (6 bases). The CDR3 length is 16 residues. Per germline, CDR1 SGHVS and CDR2 FQNEAQ. Trimming shortened V by 4 bases and J by 4 bases, and 18 bases separated the two germline ends. The CDR3 region has the DNA TGTGCCAGCAGCTGGTATGGGAGAACAGGGTCAGATACGCAGTATTTT. Translation gives CASSWYGRTGSDTQYF. The full variable domain, completed using reference TRBV7-8 and TRBJ2-3, is GAGVSQSPRYKVAKRGQDVALRCDPISGHVSLFWYQQALGQGPEFLTYFQNEAQLDKSGLPSDRFFAERPEGSVSTLKIQRTQQEDSAVYLCASSWYGRTGSDTQYFGPGTRLTVL.